The 27 T cell receptor beta chains below were found in one sample sequenced in a study of shared clonotypes between healthy human individuals. Only in-frame clones appear in the TCRdb table, and some are missing; sequencing was by immunoSEQ multiplex PCR. The sample contains 450,000 to 500,000 clones, 81% of which appear only once. The material sequenced was PBMCs. Receptor source: a woman in her thirties or forties in good health. Some clones in this sample may be carry-over from other donors' samples.

The rearrangement uses TRBV7-3 and TRBJ1-2; a possible D gene is TRBD1 (5 bases). V lost 1 base and J 0 bases, leaving 9 bases between the germline ends. There are 15 residues in the CDR3. CDR1 is SGHTA and CDR2 is FQGTGA in the germline V gene. CDR3 DNA sequence: TGTGCCAGCAGCTTAAGCGGGGGATCTAACTATGGCTACACCTTC. Amino acid sequence: CASSLSGGSNYGYTF.

V gene TRBV6-5 combines with J gene TRBJ1-2, with D possibly matching TRBD1 (6 bases). The germline CDR1 and CDR2 sequences are MNHEY and SVGAGI. V shed 6 bases and J shed 5 bases, with 16 bases lying between them. The CDR3 length is 14 residues. As DNA, the CDR3 is TGTGCCAGCAGAAACGACAGGCCGATATATGGCTACACCTTC. The encoded protein is CASRNDRPIYGYTF.

Concerning this clone itself: The sample has other DNA sequences that encode this CDR3 too. V gene TRBV20-1 combines with J gene TRBJ2-1, with D hard to call. The CDR3 extends over 10 amino acids. Germline V CDR1 and CDR2: DFQATT, SNEGSKA (reference sequence). V was pared by 6 bases and J by 4 bases, with 4 bases between. CDR3 in amino acids: CSASYNEQFF. CDR3 bases: TGCAGTGCGAGTTACAATGAGCAGTTCTTC.

There are a few counts of this clone. This chain joins TRBV6-6 and TRBJ2-1; 10 bases agree with TRBD2. This CDR3 comprises 12 residues. The germline gives CDR1 MNHNY, CDR2 SVGAGI (reference sequence). Unmatched junction bases numbered 1, after V lost 7 bases and J lost 7 bases. This CDR3 reads CASKREGNEQFF. CDR3 nucleotide sequence: TGTGCCAGCAAGCGGGAGGGGAATGAGCAGTTCTTC.

The DNA for the CDR3 is TGTGCCACCAGCAGAGATAGTGTGCGGGTGGGACCCTACAATGAGCAGTTCTTC. Translating it yields CATSRDSVRVGPYNEQFF. V is TRBV15 and J is TRBJ2-1; D assignment may be TRBD1 or TRBD2 (5 bases each). Germline lookup yields CDR1 LNHNV and CDR2 YYDKDF (reference sequence). Between the trimmed V and J ends, which lost 0 bases and 2 bases, there was a span of 17 bases. The CDR3 totals 18 residues.

To note about this clone: Being one base from a much bigger clone, this may be a read error. The chain uses TRBV9 and TRBJ2-7, with 9 bases lining up with TRBD2. The CDR3 runs 14 residues. Trimming cost V 4 bases and J 5 bases; bases outside gene matches: 7. Germline values: CDR1 SGDLS, CDR2 YYNGEE. The CDR3 DNA reads as TGTGCCAGCAGCAGGATTAGCGGGAGCCACGAGCAGTACTTC. Translating gives CASSRISGSHEQYF.

J is TRBJ2-3 and V is TRBV6-5; 9 bases map to TRBD1. Germline V gene sequence: CDR1 MNHEY, CDR2 SVGAGI. J was trimmed by 1 base and V by 2 bases; bases with no gene match: 4. The CDR3 is 16 residues long. The CDR3 DNA sequence: TGTGCCAGCAGTTACGGGACAGGGCTTCGCACAGATACGCAGTATTTT. Translation: CASSYGTGLRTDTQYF.

The chain carries TRBV6-1 and TRBJ2-2; 9 bases line up with TRBD2. The germline CDR1 and CDR2 sequences are MNHNS and SASEGT. V gave up 4 bases and J gave up 0 bases; unmatched junction bases: 3. CDR3 size: 16 residues. Here the CDR3 reads CASSVLAGANTGELFF. CDR3 DNA sequence: TGTGCCAGCAGTGTACTAGCGGGTGCGAACACCGGGGAGCTGTTTTTT.

The chain is built from TRBV28 and TRBJ2-5, with D perhaps matching TRBD1 (7 bases). V lost 8 bases and J lost 5, with 15 bases in between. The germline CDR1 and CDR2 sequences are MDHEN and SYDVKM. The CDR3 is 13 amino acids. CDR3 sequence: CASQGGGEETQYF. Here the CDR3 DNA reads TGTGCCAGCCAAGGAGGGGGCGAGGAGACCCAGTACTTC.

The rearrangement joins TRBV10-1 to TRBJ2-3; D is unclear. V dropped 3 bases and J dropped 0 bases, with 10 bases sitting between them. This CDR3 contains 15 residues. The germline V gene has CDR1 WNHNN and CDR2 SYGVQD (reference sequence). The DNA of the CDR3 is TGCGCCAGCAGTGAAATGGCGGATAGCACAGATACGCAGTATTTT. Translated, it gives CASSEMADSTDTQYF.

Comment on this clone: A far larger clone lies a single base away; this is likely a read error. Here the CDR3 omits its conserved ending phenylalanine or tryptophan, so a read error is the likely source. V usage is TRBV7-3 and J usage is TRBJ2-7, with D hard to call. Germline lookup yields CDR1 SGHTA and CDR2 FQGTGA. The V end was cut by 2 bases, the J end by 2 bases, with 19 bases between. This CDR3 has 17 amino acids. This chain's CDR3 is CASSLEVGLHVPYEQYL. The CDR3 nucleotides read TGTGCCAGCAGCTTAGAGGTCGGTCTTCATGTCCCCTACGAGCAGTACTTA.

This sequence joins TRBV5-6 and TRBJ2-2; 15 positions match TRBD2. This CDR3 comprises 17 residues. After removal of 4 bases from V and 3 bases from J, the junction contained 4 bases not matched to a gene. Germline V gene lookup returns CDR1 SGHDT and CDR2 YYEEEE. The CDR3 loop is CASSPGLAGGYTGELFF. Written as DNA, the CDR3 is TGTGCCAGCAGCCCGGGACTAGCGGGAGGCTACACCGGGGAGCTGTTTTTT.

The chain links TRBV19 to TRBJ1-1, with D possibly TRBD1 on 6 matching bases. CDR3 length: 13 amino acids. Per germline, CDR1 LNHDA and CDR2 SQIVND (reference sequence). Trimming left V 10 bases short and J 1 base short, with 13 bases between. CDR3: CATSYRENTEAFF. CDR3 bases: TGTGCCACCTCATACAGGGAGAACACTGAAGCTTTCTTT.

V usage is TRBV7-3 and J usage is TRBJ2-2; D is possibly TRBD1 or TRBD2 (6 bases each). Germline loops: CDR1 SGHTA, CDR2 FQGTGA. The CDR3 runs to 15 residues. Trimming cost V 3 bases and J 3 bases, with 11 bases left between them. CDR3 sequence reads: CASSFRGGYTGELFF. The DNA for the CDR3 is TGTGCCAGCAGCTTTCGAGGGGGGTACACCGGGGAGCTGTTTTTT.

Comments on this clone: This likely reflects a read error, since a far larger clone is one base away. The same CDR3 arises from other DNA sequences in this sample as well. The CDR3 protein is CASSEGVPYEQYF. The CDR3 DNA is TGTGCCAGCTCGGAGGGGGTCCCCTACGAGCAGTACTTC. The chain links TRBV18 to TRBJ2-7; possibly TRBD1 or TRBD2 for D (6 bases each). CDR1 and CDR2 (germline): KGHSH, LQKENI. This CDR3 contains 13 residues. With 6 bases removed from V and 2 bases from J, the gap between germline ends came to 11 bases.

The chain's CDR3 is CASSEWQGHYEQYF. The CDR3 bases are TGTGCCAGCAGTGAATGGCAGGGCCACTACGAGCAGTACTTC. The chain recombines TRBV6-1 with TRBJ2-7, with D maybe TRBD1 (5 bases). CDR3 length: 14 amino acids. V shed 2 bases and J shed 3 bases, with 11 bases lying between them. CDR1 and CDR2 from the germline V gene are MNHNS and SASEGT.

The chain employs TRBV29-1 and TRBJ2-2; D remains ambiguous. Per germline, CDR1 SQVTM and CDR2 ANQGSEA. Trimming removed 4 bases at V and 2 bases at J, with 11 bases between. The CDR3 covers 14 residues. The CDR3 nucleotides read TGCAGCGTTGGATCCTGGGCCAACACCGGGGAGCTGTTTTTT. It yields the protein CSVGSWANTGELFF.

The gene calls are TRBV10-2 and TRBJ2-1; TRBD2 agrees at 8 bases. Germline V gene lookup returns CDR1 WSHSY and CDR2 SAAADI. The CDR3 contains 14 residues. The ends lost 5 bases at V and 7 bases at J; junction bases unmatched: 7. In DNA, the CDR3 is TGCGCCAGCAGTTACGAGCGGGAGTTGAATGAGCAGTTCTTC. Residues: CASSYERELNEQFF.

This sequence joins TRBV9 and TRBJ2-2; 10 bases match TRBD2. The V gene end was trimmed by 3 bases and the J gene end by 5 bases; junction bases not matched to a gene: 7. Germline V CDR1 and CDR2: SGDLS, YYNGEE. This CDR3 has 16 amino acids. CDR3 sequence (DNA): TGTGCCAGCAGCGCCCTAGCGGGAGTTCGGACCGGGGAGCTGTTTTTT. It codes for CASSALAGVRTGELFF.

The CDR3 sequence: CASRETDIQPQHF. The CDR3 coding sequence is TGTGCCAGCAGAGAGACTGACATTCAGCCCCAGCATTTT. V and J are TRBV2 and TRBJ1-5; D gene ambiguous. Per germline, CDR1 SNHLY and CDR2 FYNNEI. The V end was cut by 6 bases, the J end by 6 bases, with 12 bases between. The CDR3 covers 13 residues. Full variable domain (remainder filled in from reference TRBV2 and TRBJ1-5): EPEVTQTPSHQVTQMGQEVILRCVPISNHLYFYWYRQILGQKVEFLVSFYNNEISEKSEIFDDQFSVERPDGSNFTLKIRSTKLEDSAMYFCASRETDIQPQHFGDGTRLSIL.

In the case of this clone: It is likely a read error: a sequence one base away is far more abundant. Distinct nucleotide sequences in the sample also encode this CDR3. CDR3 region: CAWSVFPGQLITEANTGELFF. The CDR3 DNA follows: TGTGCCTGGAGTGTATTTCCGGGACAGCTGATAACGGAAGCGAACACCGGGGAGCTGTTCTTT. This chain joins TRBV30 and TRBJ2-2; 7 nucleotides align to TRBD1. The CDR3 consists of 21 residues. CDR1 is GTSNPN and CDR2 is SVGIG in the germline V gene (reference sequence).

This clone was found once. The chain uses TRBV11-2 and TRBJ1-2; D call uncertain. The CDR3 is 13 amino acids. Germline CDR1 reads SGHAT; CDR2 reads FQNNGV. V was pared by 7 bases and J by 6 bases, with 15 bases between. CDR3 sequence: CASNPWPGNGYTF. The CDR3 DNA reads as TGTGCCAGCAACCCATGGCCGGGGAATGGCTACACCTTC.

The chain is built from TRBV28 and TRBJ2-7, with D unclear. V was clipped by 10 bases and J by 3 bases, with 13 bases between them. CDR1 is MDHEN and CDR2 is SYDVKM in the germline V gene. The length of the CDR3 is 12 residues. The CDR3 here is CAISTPGYEQYF. The CDR3 bases are TGTGCCATCTCTACCCCAGGCTACGAGCAGTACTTC.

As to this clone: This probably arose from a read error, given a far larger clone one base away. V is TRBV4-1 and J is TRBJ2-5; D ambiguous. The CDR3 runs 15 residues. CDR1 is MGHRA, CDR2 YSYEKL, per germline. CDR3 protein: CASSQDWLPPEAQYF. The CDR3 DNA sequence: TGCGCCAGCAGCCAAGATTGGCTCCCCCCAGAGGCCCAGTACTTC.

The genes are TRBV7-3 and TRBJ1-1; possibly TRBD1 for D (6 bases). The V end lost 0 bases, the J end lost 1 base, and 6 bases lay between the germline ends. The CDR3 consists of 14 residues. Germline V gives CDR1 SGHTA, CDR2 FQGTGA. DNA of the CDR3: TGTGCCAGCAGCTTAACAGGGGGGAACACTGAAGCTTTCTTT. This encodes CASSLTGGNTEAFF.

The rearrangement joins TRBV19 to TRBJ1-5; D is uncertain. This CDR3 has 14 amino acids. V lost 1 base and J lost 5, with 9 bases in between. Germline-derived CDR1 and CDR2 are LNHDA and SQIVND (reference sequence). The CDR3 sequence is CASSIVGKDQPQHF. The DNA of the CDR3 is TGTGCCAGTAGTATAGTAGGCAAGGATCAGCCCCAGCATTTT.

The chain recombines TRBV28 with TRBJ1-2, with 8 bases fitting TRBD1. The germline V gene has CDR1 MDHEN and CDR2 SYDVKM. The CDR3 is 16 residues long. With V trimmed by 6 bases and J by 3 bases, 12 bases remained unmatched. For the CDR3, the DNA is TGTGCCAGCAGAGTCCCCGGGACAGGAAGTTACTATGGCTACACCTTC. Amino acids: CASRVPGTGSYYGYTF.